This is a list of T cell receptor beta chains from one sample in a study of blood T cell repertoires in COVID-19. Data came from immunoSEQ multiplex PCR; TCRdb stores just in-frame clones and leaves some out. Of under 350,000 clones listed, around 90% are singletons. Sequenced input: peripheral blood. These TCRs come from a middle-aged man with acute or convalescent COVID-19. CDR3s include the opening cysteine and the closing phenylalanine or tryptophan. Each record gives: V gene, J gene, clone size, D gene, CDR3 DNA, CDR3 protein. D genes are given only for firm matches. For some rows the clone size is stated as once, few or many, or as a class when expanded; others skip it.

>TRBV10-3|TRBJ2-3|NA|NA
TGTGCCATCAGTGAGTCGACTTCTAATCTAAGAGATACGCAGTATTTT
CAISESTSNLRDTQYF
>TRBV7-9|TRBJ2-3|NA|TRBD2
TGTGCCAGCAGCTTGGCCCTAGCGGGGGGGTCCACAGATACGCAGTATTTT
CASSLALAGGSTDTQYF
>TRBV30|TRBJ1-3|once|TRBD1
TGTGCCTGGAGGTCAGGGGGCGGAAACACCATATATTTT
CAWRSGGGNTIYF
>TRBV12-3/TRBV12-4|TRBJ1-1|NA|NA
TGTGCCAGCACCCTTGAGAGCGCTGAAGCTTTCTTT
CASTLESAEAFF
>TRBV6-6|TRBJ2-5|NA|NA
TGTGCCAGCAGTTACTCAACCCAGTATGAGACCCAGTACTTC
CASSYSTQYETQYF
>TRBV12-3/TRBV12-4|TRBJ2-5|NA|NA
TGTGCCAGCAGTTTCAGGGAGGAAGAGACCCAGTACTTC
CASSFREEETQYF
>TRBV3-1/TRBV3-2|TRBJ2-1|NA|TRBD2
TGTGCCAGCAGCCAAGAAGGTGGGTGGGGGGGGACCTCCTACAATGAGCAGTTCTTC
CASSQEGGWGGTSYNEQFF
>TRBV5-1|TRBJ1-1|NA|NA
TGCGCCAGCAGCGAGGACACTCGGAACACTGAAGCTTTCTTT
CASSEDTRNTEAFF
>TRBV19|TRBJ1-3|NA|TRBD1
TGTGCCAGTAGTATCCCGGACAGGCTTGGAAACACCATATATTTT
CASSIPDRLGNTIYF
>TRBV21-1|TRBJ2-7|NA|NA
TGTGCCAGCAGCAAAGGTGGCAGGGGGCTCCCCTACGAGCAGTACTTC
CASSKGGRGLPYEQYF
>TRBV7-9|TRBJ2-7|NA|TRBD2
TGTGCCAGCAGCGGCCAAGCGGGGAACTCCTACGAGCAGTACTTC
CASSGQAGNSYEQYF
>TRBV7-9|TRBJ1-3|NA|NA
TGTGCCAGCAGCTTAGTTCCCAGCTCTGGAAACACCATATATTTT
CASSLVPSSGNTIYF
>TRBV4-2|TRBJ2-2|once|TRBD1
TGTGCCAGCAGCCCTCCCAGGGGGCTTGGGACCGGGGAGCTGTTTTTT
CASSPPRGLGTGELFF
>TRBV5-1|TRBJ2-3|NA|TRBD1
TGCGCCAGCAGCCCTAGGGGACAGATTAATCTTGGCACAGATACGCAGTATTTT
CASSPRGQINLGTDTQYF
>TRBV7-3|TRBJ1-2|NA|TRBD1
TGTGCCAGCAGCTTAAAAGGGACAGGGGGCTACACCTTC
CASSLKGTGGYTF
>TRBV24-1|TRBJ2-3|NA|TRBD2
TGTGCCACCAGTGATAGGACTAGCCCCCCGGATACGCAGTATTTT
CATSDRTSPPDTQYF
>TRBV5-1|TRBJ2-7|NA|NA
TGCGCCAGCAGCTTGCTCCAGGGCCACGAGCAGTACTTC
CASSLLQGHEQYF
>TRBV5-1|TRBJ2-7|NA|NA
TGCGCCAGCAGCTTGGCCAGGGCCCTGGGTGGGCTCGAGCAGTACTTC
CASSLARALGGLEQYF
>TRBV7-9|TRBJ2-3|NA|NA
TGTGCCAGCAGCTTATCTCAGGGGCCAGATACGCAGTATTTT
CASSLSQGPDTQYF
>TRBV7-2|TRBJ1-1|NA|NA
TGTGCCAGCAGCGCGGGGGCTCCCTGGAACACTGAAGCTTTCTTT
CASSAGAPWNTEAFF
>TRBV6-5|TRBJ2-7|NA|NA
TGTGCCAGCACCGCCCCTGGGGGAGGCTACGAGCAGTACTTC
CASTAPGGGYEQYF
>TRBV2|TRBJ2-5|NA|NA
TGTGCCAGCAGTGACGGCCAGGCAGAGACCCAGTACTTC
CASSDGQAETQYF
>TRBV6-5|TRBJ1-1|NA|NA
TGTGCCAGCAGTCCAAGGCCCTCCGGAGGCGCTGAAGCTTTCTTT
CASSPRPSGGAEAFF
>TRBV7-8|TRBJ2-7|NA|NA
TGTGCCAGCAGCTTGCAGAACGCGGGCGAGCAGTACTTC
CASSLQNAGEQYF
>TRBV19|TRBJ1-1|NA|NA
TGTGCCAGTAAAAAGGTAGGGGTGATCACTGAAGCTTTCTTT
CASKKVGVITEAFF
>TRBV3-1/TRBV3-2|TRBJ2-3|few|TRBD1
TGTGCCAGCAGCGGACAGGGAACTGCGCAGTATTTT
CASSGQGTAQYF
>TRBV2|TRBJ1-5|few|TRBD1
TGTGCCAGCAGCGACAGGGGAGGCAATCAGCCCCAGCATTTT
CASSDRGGNQPQHF
>TRBV7-9|TRBJ2-1|once|NA
TGTGCCAGCACCCGCGCGGGACCCCCGGTAGATGAGCAGTTCTTC
CASTRAGPPVDEQFF
>TRBV30|TRBJ1-1|NA|TRBD1
TGTGCCTGGGGGGAACCGGGACAGGGTCCTGAAGCTTTCTTT
CAWGEPGQGPEAFF
>TRBV11-2|TRBJ1-2|NA|TRBD1
TGTGCCAGCAGCTTACGACAGGGGGACTATGGCTACACCTTC
CASSLRQGDYGYTF
>TRBV10-3|TRBJ2-6|NA|NA
TGTGCCATCAAAGGGGCAGGGAATGGGTCTGGGGCCAACGTCCTGACTTTC
CAIKGAGNGSGANVLTF
>TRBV12-3/TRBV12-4|TRBJ2-3|NA|NA
TGTGCCAGCAGCCATCACCGGGATACGCAGTATTTT
CASSHHRDTQYF
>TRBV5-4|TRBJ1-5|NA|NA
TGTGCCAGCAGCTTGCGGGGGGACAATCAGCCCCAGCATTTT
CASSLRGDNQPQHF
>TRBV7-7|TRBJ2-1|few|TRBD2
TGTGCTAGCAGCTCCGGGGGGGGACAGTTCTTC
CASSSGGGQFF